Shown below are 20 T cell receptor beta chains from a single sample sequenced in a study of blood T cells in healthy people across ages. The use of a sample-barcoded 5' primer and a J-beta primer mix characterized a second PCR of about 7 to 12 cycles. TCRdb independently ran MiXCR on the 5' RACE reads; one entry per CDR3 protein. The sample has some 640,000 distinct CDR3 sequences; over 45% are singletons. Sequencing was done on a sample of blood. These receptor sequences come from a woman aged 60-75 years in good health.

This clonotype was recorded only once. Compared with germline, one end of the junction differs, possibly owing to a read error. V usage is TRBV18 and J usage is TRBJ2-6, with 8 bases identical to TRBD2. The CDR3 contains 18 residues. Germline lookup yields CDR1 KGHSH and CDR2 LQKENI. In DNA, the CDR3 is TGTGCCAGCTCACCACAGAGCGGGAGCAGCTCTGGGGCCAACGTCCCGACTTTC. This sequence encodes CASSPQSGSSSGANVPTF.

This chain links TRBV20-1 with TRBJ2-3; 7 bases line up with TRBD2. CDR3 length equals 17 residues. Germline assignment: CDR1 DFQATT and CDR2 SNEGSKA (reference sequence). The ends lost 0 bases at V and 0 bases at J; junction bases unmatched: 9. DNA of the CDR3: TGCAGTGCTAGAGATGGTCCAGCGGGGTCTAGCACAGATACGCAGTATTTT. Translation: CSARDGPAGSSTDTQYF.

The CDR3 region is CASSIGGSTDTQYF. The CDR3 DNA is TGTGCCAGTAGTATCGGCGGTAGCACAGATACGCAGTATTTT. This chain connects TRBV19 to TRBJ2-3; D is ambiguous. V gave up 3 bases and J gave up 0 bases, with 7 bases separating them. The CDR3 runs 14 residues. Germline CDR1 is LNHDA and CDR2 is SQIVND (reference sequence).

This clonotype was found once. In DNA, the CDR3 is TGTGCCAGCAGCTCCCCCCGGGCTATCTCCTACGAGCAGTACTTC. Translation: CASSSPRAISYEQYF. The rearrangement links TRBV6-5 to TRBJ2-5; D unclear. Near its end, the DNA agrees better with TRBJ2-7, so the J call may be wrong. The CDR3 extends over 15 amino acids. Germline-derived CDR1 and CDR2 are MNHEY and SVGAGI.

This clonotype was counted a single time. The chain combines TRBV20-1 with TRBJ2-3, with 7 bases that match TRBD2. The trim removed 8 bases at V and 3 bases at J, leaving 14 bases unmatched. CDR3 size: 15 residues. Per germline, CDR1 DFQATT and CDR2 SNEGSKA (reference sequence). The CDR3 sequence is CSTRTPRERTDTQYF. Written as DNA, the CDR3 is TGCAGTACCAGAACCCCGCGGGAGCGTACAGATACGCAGTATTTT.

The chain recombines TRBV29-1 with TRBJ2-1; no definite D call. The J call is in doubt because the DNA end fits TRBJ2-7 better. Germline V gene data show CDR1 as SQVTM and CDR2 as ANQGSEA. This CDR3 spans 15 amino acids. Written as DNA, the CDR3 is TGCAGCGCCCCGTCCCTGGGGTACAGTCGCAATGAGCAGTACTTC. Translated: CSAPSLGYSRNEQYF.

In regard to this clonotype: A read error may be the cause here, since a much bigger clone is one base away. This chain uses TRBV27 with TRBJ2-5; the D gene could be TRBD1 or TRBD2 (6 bases each). The CDR3 extends over 13 amino acids. V lost 2 bases, J lost 9 bases, and 13 bases lay in between. CDR1 and CDR2 (germline): MNHEY, SMNVEV (reference sequence). In nucleotides, the CDR3 is TGTGCCAGCAGTTTAAAGTACAGGGAGGCCCAGTACTTC. Residues: CASSLKYREAQYF.

V gene TRBV20-1 combines with J gene TRBJ2-5; D might be TRBD1 or TRBD2, each matching 5 bases. Deletions cut 5 bases from V and 0 bases from J, with 13 bases between. The germline V gene has CDR1 DFQATT and CDR2 SNEGSKA (reference sequence). This CDR3 comprises 14 residues. This chain's CDR3 is CSAARDRYQETQYF. CDR3 DNA sequence: TGCAGTGCTGCCCGGGACCGATACCAAGAGACCCAGTACTTC.

The chain employs TRBV7-9 and TRBJ2-5, with unresolved D. Trimming removed 8 bases at V and 5 bases at J, with 15 bases between. In germline, CDR1 is SEHNR, CDR2 FQNEAQ (reference sequence). The CDR3 is 13 residues long. In DNA form, the CDR3 reads TGTGCCAGCCAAGCGACCCAAAGGGAGACCCAGTACTTC. This sequence encodes CASQATQRETQYF.

The chain is built from TRBV11-2 and TRBJ2-3; 7 bases align to TRBD2. V trimming: 5 bases; J trimming: 6 bases; junction bases outside the gene matches: 11. The CDR3 has 15 amino acids. Germline V gene data show CDR1 as SGHAT and CDR2 as FQNNGV. In nucleotides, the CDR3 is TGTGCCAGCAGCCCTTCTAGCGGACTAAGGGATACGCAGTATTTT. Amino acids: CASSPSSGLRDTQYF.

CDR3 sequence reads: CSARDIVMNTEAFF. The CDR3 nucleotides are TGCAGTGCTAGAGATATAGTCATGAACACTGAAGCTTTCTTT. The chain couples TRBV20-1 to TRBJ1-1; unclear D gene. V lost 0 bases and J lost 0, with 8 bases in between. CDR3 size: 14 residues. CDR1 and CDR2 (germline): DFQATT, SNEGSKA (reference sequence).

The chain carries TRBV28 and TRBJ2-7; TRBD2 agrees at 7 bases. The CDR3 contains 14 residues. Germline trimming cut 5 bases from V and 7 bases from J; bases unmatched to any gene: 11. Germline-derived CDR1 and CDR2 are MDHEN and SYDVKM. CDR3 in amino acids: CASSPTRDYNEQYF. DNA of the CDR3: TGTGCCAGCAGTCCGACTAGGGACTACAATGAGCAGTACTTC.

The V call is TRBV27, the J call TRBJ2-7; no definite D call. CDR1 is MNHEY and CDR2 is SMNVEV in the germline V gene (reference sequence). This CDR3 has 11 amino acids. Trimming left V 6 bases short and J 7 bases short, with 10 bases between. CDR3 bases: TGTGCCAGCAGCCATCCTTGGGAGCAGTACTTC. Protein: CASSHPWEQYF.

The rearrangement joins TRBV10-3 to TRBJ2-3, with TRBD2 as a possible D gene (5 bases). Between the trimmed V and J ends, which lost 2 bases and 11 bases, there was a span of 8 bases. Germline V gives CDR1 ENHRY, CDR2 SYGVKD. CDR3 length: 11 amino acids. Here the CDR3 reads CAISEGGLQYF. The CDR3 nucleotides read TGTGCCATCAGTGAGGGAGGCTTGCAGTATTTT.

This chain uses TRBV27 with TRBJ2-3, with 9 bases matching TRBD2. J gave up 3 bases and V 5 bases, and 12 bases lay outside the gene matches. This CDR3 contains 17 residues. In germline, CDR1 is MNHEY, CDR2 SMNVEV (reference sequence). CDR3 region: CASSLLISGSRTDTQYF. In nucleotides, the CDR3 is TGTGCCAGCAGTCTCCTAATTAGCGGGAGTAGGACAGATACGCAGTATTTT.

This clonotype was seen a handful of times. The rearrangement uses TRBV7-2 and TRBJ2-5; D gene unclear. Germline V gene sequence: CDR1 SGHTA, CDR2 FQGNSA. The CDR3 totals 14 residues. V dropped 5 bases and J dropped 0 bases, with 10 bases sitting between them. CDR3 protein: CASSPRVYQETQYF. CDR3 bases: TGTGCCAGCAGCCCCCGCGTGTACCAAGAGACCCAGTACTTC.

The rearrangement joins TRBV27 to TRBJ2-1; no clear D gene. Germline V CDR1 and CDR2: MNHEY, SMNVEV (reference sequence). Trimming took off 3 bases at V and 2 bases at J, with 11 bases between the two ends. The CDR3 totals 15 residues. The CDR3, as DNA: TGTGCCAGCAGTTTTGGCCCTACCCCCTACAATGAGCAGTTCTTC. It yields the protein CASSFGPTPYNEQFF.

The gene calls are TRBV18 and TRBJ2-5; D is tentatively TRBD1 or TRBD2 (5 bases each). V lost 3 bases, J lost 11 bases, and 22 bases lay in between. CDR3 length: 15 residues. CDR1 is KGHSH, CDR2 LQKENI, per germline. CDR3 amino acids: CASSPQGPGGNEQYF. The CDR3 coding sequence is TGTGCCAGCTCACCCCAGGGACCCGGTGGGAATGAGCAGTACTTC. Filled out from reference TRBV18 and TRBJ2-5, the complete variable domain reads NAGVMQNPRHLVRRRGQEARLRCSPMKGHSHVYWYRQLPEEGLKFMVYLQKENIIDESGMPKERFSAEFPKEGPSILRIQQVVRGDSAAYFCASSPQGPGGNEQYFGPGTRLLVL.

This clonotype was recorded once. The chain links TRBV12-3 or TRBV12-4 to TRBJ2-1; TRBD1 matches at 7 bases. Trimming at V came to 2 bases and at J to 2 bases, leaving 3 bases not matched to a gene. The CDR3 spans 15 residues. The CDR3 here is CASSLTGVTYNEQFF. The CDR3 DNA sequence: TGTGCCAGCAGTTTAACAGGGGTGACCTACAATGAGCAGTTCTTC.

The genes are TRBV13 and TRBJ2-1, with no clear D. V was trimmed by 2 bases and J by 5 bases, leaving 10 bases between them. CDR3 length equals 14 residues. Per the germline V gene, CDR1 is PRHDT and CDR2 is FYEKMQ (reference sequence). This CDR3 is CASSLSPGHNEQFF. The CDR3, as DNA: TGTGCCAGCAGCTTAAGCCCAGGCCACAATGAGCAGTTCTTC.